This TCR beta chain was captured in a study of cytomegalovirus exposure and HLA in healthy donors. Overall study results and limits: Per published reports, the classifier diagnosed cytomegalovirus status with high specificity and sensitivity.

The CDR3 contains 15 residues. With 3 bases removed from V and 0 bases from J, the gap between germline ends came to 9 bases. The germline V gene has CDR1 LNHDA and CDR2 SQIVND (reference sequence). The PCR was carried out with 60 Vbeta primers and 13 Jbeta primers. Profiling relied on immunoSEQ multiplex PCR, and the TCRdb table lists in-frame clones only, not all of them. The profile shows approximately 200,000 clones, roughly 80% of them singletons. With regard to this clone: What it binds is unknown.

This chain links TRBV19 with TRBJ1-5; D gene ambiguous. The TCR was taken from a man aged 35-49 years in good health and CMV-seronegative. Sequencing input: PBMCs. The CDR3, as DNA: TGTGCCAGTAGTATTGCAGGATATAGCAATCAGCCCCAGCATTTT. The encoded protein is CASSIAGYSNQPQHF.